Each of the 14 T cell receptor beta chains below was sequenced from the same sample in a study of cytomegalovirus exposure and HLA in healthy donors. The PCR employed 60 Vbeta primers together with 13 Jbeta primers. Here immunoSEQ multiplex PCR was the method, and the copy in TCRdb shows in-frame clones only, minus some. The table lists some 190,000 clones, about 80% of them singletons. Sequenced material: PBMCs. Every receptor here comes from a man between 35 and 55 years old in good health and CMV-seronegative.

With respect to this clone: One junction end does not reproduce the germline sequence, and a read error may be involved. The gene calls are TRBV5-1 and TRBJ1-2, with a weak D call TRBD1 (6 bases). The CDR3 runs 14 residues. The germline gives CDR1 SGHRS, CDR2 YFSETQ. The CDR3 protein is CVSSLRGADYGYTF. The CDR3 DNA sequence: TGCGTCAGCAGCTTGCGGGGGGCTGACTATGGCTACACCTTC.

This chain uses TRBV11-1 with TRBJ2-7; 10 nucleotides agree with TRBD1. The V segment lost 5 bases and the J segment 2 bases; nucleotides outside the gene matches: 9. Looked up from germline, CDR1 is SGHAT and CDR2 is FQDESV (reference sequence). The CDR3 has 16 amino acids. The CDR3 DNA follows: TGTGCCAGCAGCCACCGAGGGACAGGGGATCCCTACGAGCAGTACTTC. Encoded protein: CASSHRGTGDPYEQYF.

CDR3 amino acids: CASSLRVADTGELFF. The CDR3 nucleotides read TGTGCCAGCAGCTTGAGGGTCGCCGACACCGGGGAGCTGTTTTTT. The rearrangement uses TRBV7-6 and TRBJ2-2, with D possibly being TRBD2 (5 bases). CDR1 SGHVS and CDR2 FNYEAQ come from the germline V gene. V lost 3 bases, J lost 3 bases, and 11 bases lay in between. CDR3 length equals 15 residues.

CDR3 DNA: TGTGCCAGCAGTTTGGGACTAGCGTACGAGCAGTACTTC. Protein sequence: CASSLGLAYEQYF. This chain links TRBV6-6 with TRBJ2-7, with 10 nucleotides matching TRBD2. The V gene's germline CDR1 is MNHNY and CDR2 SVGAGI (reference sequence). V gave up 4 bases and J gave up 4 bases; unmatched junction bases: 1. The CDR3 is 13 amino acids.

V gene TRBV19 combines with J gene TRBJ2-1; 8 bases fit TRBD1. This CDR3 has 16 residues. The germline V gene encodes CDR1 LNHDA and CDR2 SQIVND (reference sequence). The ends lost 2 bases at V and 5 bases at J; junction bases unmatched: 8. The CDR3 DNA is TGTGCCAGTAGTATAAATTCAGGGACAGGTAACAATGAGCAGTTCTTC. Amino acids: CASSINSGTGNNEQFF.

The rearrangement uses TRBV7-3 and TRBJ2-2, with 9 nucleotides matching TRBD2. Germline V gene lookup returns CDR1 SGHTA and CDR2 FQGTGA. The length of the CDR3 is 15 residues. The trim removed 6 bases at V and 7 bases at J, leaving 9 bases unmatched. The chain's CDR3 is CASSRSGSGGGELFF. CDR3 nucleotide sequence: TGTGCCAGCAGTCGTAGCGGGAGTGGCGGCGGGGAGCTGTTTTTT.

CDR3 amino acids: CASSPLTGRADTEAFF. For the CDR3, the DNA is TGTGCCAGCTCTCCCCTCACAGGGAGGGCGGACACTGAAGCTTTCTTT. This chain links TRBV18 with TRBJ1-1; D may be TRBD1 (6 bases). Germline CDR1 KGHSH, CDR2 LQKENI. The CDR3 is 16 residues long. Trimming took 6 bases from V and 3 from J, leaving 20 bases between them.

The chain couples TRBV18 to TRBJ1-1; the D gene is possibly TRBD1 (5 bases). The CDR3 runs to 16 residues. Trimming took 3 bases from V and 0 from J, leaving 14 bases between them. Germline-derived CDR1 and CDR2 are KGHSH and LQKENI. The CDR3 loop reads CASSPTNRSMNTEAFF. The CDR3, as DNA: TGTGCCAGCTCACCGACGAACAGGAGCATGAACACTGAAGCTTTCTTT.

The chain carries TRBV7-2 and TRBJ2-7, with D tentatively TRBD2 (5 bases). V was clipped by 5 bases and J by 3 bases, with 17 bases between them. The CDR3 contains 15 residues. In germline, CDR1 is SGHTA, CDR2 FQGNSA. This chain's CDR3 is CASSPDRTPNYEQYF. CDR3 nucleotide sequence: TGTGCCAGCAGCCCGGACCGGACTCCTAACTACGAGCAGTACTTC. Supplemented by reference TRBV7-2 and TRBJ2-7, the full variable domain reads GAGVSQSPSNKVTEKGKDVELRCDPISGHTALYWYRQSLGQGLEFLIYFQGNSAPDKSGLPSDRFSAERTGGSVSTLTIQRTQQEDSAVYLCASSPDRTPNYEQYFGPGTRLTVT.

Only a few counts were recorded for this clone. The rearrangement uses TRBV9 and TRBJ1-1; maybe TRBD1 (5 bases). The CDR3 runs 18 residues. Per the germline V gene, CDR1 is SGDLS and CDR2 is YYNGEE. Trimming left V 2 bases short and J 1 base short, with 21 bases between. CDR3 in amino acids: CASSVTPRFLTANTEAFF. The CDR3 DNA follows: TGTGCCAGCAGCGTCACACCTAGATTCTTGACAGCGAACACTGAAGCTTTCTTT.

The V call is TRBV29-1, the J call TRBJ1-1; TRBD1 is a possible D gene (5 bases). CDR3 length equals 13 residues. Germline V gene data show CDR1 as SQVTM and CDR2 as ANQGSEA. Trimming took 6 bases from V and 3 from J, leaving 14 bases between them. The CDR3 DNA reads TGCAGCGTCAGGGAGGGAGCGTACACTGAAGCTTTCTTT. Protein sequence: CSVREGAYTEAFF.

The chain combines TRBV9 with TRBJ2-2; 12 bases are a match to TRBD2. V shed 4 bases and J 0 bases; nucleotides not matched to a gene: 1. Germline V gene sequence: CDR1 SGDLS, CDR2 YYNGEE. This CDR3 is 16 amino acids long. This CDR3 reads CASSRLAGANTGELFF. The CDR3, as DNA: TGTGCCAGCAGCAGACTAGCGGGAGCGAACACCGGGGAGCTGTTTTTT.

The chain uses TRBV6-1 and TRBJ1-5; 9 bases map to TRBD1. V lost 6 bases and J lost 4; bases outside the gene matches: 1. The CDR3 has 13 residues. The germline CDR1 and CDR2 sequences are MNHNS and SASEGT. The CDR3 region is CASRGQGNQPQHF. Written as DNA, the CDR3 is TGTGCCAGCAGAGGACAGGGGAATCAGCCCCAGCATTTT.

This chain uses TRBV7-2 with TRBJ2-7; TRBD1 agrees at 7 bases. With V trimmed by 7 bases and J by 7 bases, 13 bases remained unmatched. Germline CDR1 SGHTA, CDR2 FQGNSA. The length of the CDR3 is 14 residues. CDR3 in DNA: TGTGCCAGCACTCCCTTACAGGGGATCGGGGAGCAGTACTTC. Translating gives CASTPLQGIGEQYF.